This T cell receptor beta chain was retrieved from a study of blood T cell repertoires in COVID-19. Some clones are missing from TCRdb's copy, which holds only in-frame ones; the method was immunoSEQ multiplex PCR. This sample carries approximately 300,000 clones, roughly nine tenths of them seen once, and the ten largest clones take 2.6%. This CDR3 contains 14 residues. The trim removed 7 bases at V and 6 bases at J, leaving 8 bases unmatched. Germline loops: CDR1 KGHDR, CDR2 SFDVKD. The sequence came from a man between 60 and 75 years old who had recovered from COVID-19. The specimen was PBMCs or T cells enriched from blood (not recorded which). The rearrangement links TRBV24-1 to TRBJ1-1; 9 bases line up with TRBD1. The CDR3, as DNA: TGTGCCACCAGGGAGACAGGGGGATTCGCTGAAGCTTTCTTT. It encodes CATRETGGFAEAFF.